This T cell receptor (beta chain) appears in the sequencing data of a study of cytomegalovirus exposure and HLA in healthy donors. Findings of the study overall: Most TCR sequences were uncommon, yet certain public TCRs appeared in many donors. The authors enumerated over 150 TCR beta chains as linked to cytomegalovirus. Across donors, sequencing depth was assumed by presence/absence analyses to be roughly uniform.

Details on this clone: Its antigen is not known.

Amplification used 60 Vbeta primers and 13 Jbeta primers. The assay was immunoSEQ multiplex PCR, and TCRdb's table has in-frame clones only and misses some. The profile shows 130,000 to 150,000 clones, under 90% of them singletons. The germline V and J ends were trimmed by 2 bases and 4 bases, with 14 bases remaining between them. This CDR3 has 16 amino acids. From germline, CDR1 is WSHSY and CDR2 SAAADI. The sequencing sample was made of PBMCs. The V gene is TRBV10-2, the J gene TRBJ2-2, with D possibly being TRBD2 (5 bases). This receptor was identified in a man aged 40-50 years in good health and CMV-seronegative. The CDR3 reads CASSERESIGTGELFF. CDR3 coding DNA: TGCGCCAGCAGTGAGAGGGAGAGTATAGGCACCGGGGAGCTGTTTTTT.